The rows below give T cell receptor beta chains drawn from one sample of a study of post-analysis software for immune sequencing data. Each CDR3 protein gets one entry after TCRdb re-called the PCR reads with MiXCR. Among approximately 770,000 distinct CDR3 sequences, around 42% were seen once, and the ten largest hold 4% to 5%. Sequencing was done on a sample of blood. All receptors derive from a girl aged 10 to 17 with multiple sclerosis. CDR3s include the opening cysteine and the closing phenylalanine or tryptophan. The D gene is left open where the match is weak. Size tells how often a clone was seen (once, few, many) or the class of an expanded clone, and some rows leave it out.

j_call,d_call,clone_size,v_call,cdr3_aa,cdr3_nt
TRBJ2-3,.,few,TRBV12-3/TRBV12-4,CASLALTDTQYF,TGTGCCAGCCTAGCACTCACAGATACGCAGTATTTT
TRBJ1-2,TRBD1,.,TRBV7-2,CASSLGRADRGYNYTF,TGTGCCAGCAGCTTGGGAAGGGCGGACAGGGGATATAACTACACCTTC
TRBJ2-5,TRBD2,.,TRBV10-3,CAISEKAGRGNQETQYF,TGTGCCATCAGTGAGAAGGCGGGGCGGGGGAACCAAGAGACCCAGTACTTC
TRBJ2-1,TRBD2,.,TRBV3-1,CAGSPGLAVYNEQFF,TGTGCCGGCAGCCCGGGACTAGCGGTTTACAATGAGCAGTTCTTC
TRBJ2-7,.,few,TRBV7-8,CASSPSVQGRYEQYF,TGTGCCAGCAGCCCCAGCGTCCAGGGGCGCTACGAGCAGTACTTC
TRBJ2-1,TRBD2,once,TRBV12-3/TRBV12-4,CASSLTSGTFKEQFF,TGTGCCAGCAGTTTGACTAGCGGGACGTTTAAAGAGCAGTTCTTC
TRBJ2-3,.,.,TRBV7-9,CASTLGWRDTDTQYF,TGTGCCAGCACCCTGGGCTGGCGGGACACAGATACGCAGTATTTT
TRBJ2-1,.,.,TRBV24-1,CASQGGRSNEQFF,TGTGCCTCACAGGGAGGTCGGTCCAATGAGCAGTTCTTC
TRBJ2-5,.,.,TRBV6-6,CTSSYSAGSQETQYF,TGTACCAGCAGTTACTCGGCGGGATCTCAAGAGACCCAGTACTTC
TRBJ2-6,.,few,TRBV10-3,CAISDPPGNSGANVLTF,TGTGCCATCAGTGATCCCCCAGGTAACTCTGGGGCCAACGTCCTGACTTTC
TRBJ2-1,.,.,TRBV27,CTSSLRPIVYNEQFF,TGTACCAGCAGTTTAAGACCGATAGTGTACAATGAGCAGTTCTTC
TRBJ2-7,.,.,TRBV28,CASSPPYFMHEQYF,TGTGCCAGCAGTCCCCCGTATTTTATGCACGAGCAGTACTTC
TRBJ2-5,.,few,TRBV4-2,CASSQSALETQYF,TGTGCCAGCAGCCAATCCGCTTTGGAGACCCAGTACTTC
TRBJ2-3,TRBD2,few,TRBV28,CASSLGLAGGASTDTQYF,TGTGCCAGCAGCTTGGGGCTAGCGGGAGGTGCGAGCACAGATACGCAGTATTTT
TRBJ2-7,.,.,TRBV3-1,CASSQARGAYEQYF,TGTGCCAGCAGCCAAGCGAGGGGGGCCTACGAGCAGTACTTC
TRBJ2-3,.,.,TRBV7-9,CASSLGGARTPSTDTQYF,TGTGCCAGCAGCTTAGGGGGGGCGAGGACTCCTAGCACAGATACGCAGTATTTT
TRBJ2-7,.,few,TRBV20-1,CSATSVGNSYEQYF,TGCAGTGCTACTAGCGTCGGGAACTCCTACGAGCAGTACTTC
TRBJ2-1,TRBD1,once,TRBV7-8,CASRHRGHNEQFF,TGTGCCAGCAGGCACAGGGGGCACAATGAGCAGTTCTTC
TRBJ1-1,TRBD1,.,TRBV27,CASKLSPTGGSVAFF,TGTGCCAGCAAACTCAGCCCGACAGGGGGCTCGGTAGCTTTCTTT
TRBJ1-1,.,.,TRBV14,CASSQELRANTEAFF,TGTGCCAGCAGCCAAGAACTCAGGGCGAACACTGAAGCTTTCTTT
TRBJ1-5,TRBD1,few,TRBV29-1,CSVEPPGGRGINQPQHF,TGCAGCGTTGAACCCCCGGGAGGCAGGGGGATCAATCAGCCCCAGCATTTT
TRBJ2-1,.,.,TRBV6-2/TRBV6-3,CASSYGDHWGRNEQFF,TGTGCCAGCAGTTACGGGGACCACTGGGGCAGGAATGAGCAGTTCTTC
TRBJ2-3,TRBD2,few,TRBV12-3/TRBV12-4,CASSFKAGGTDTQYF,TGTGCCAGCAGTTTTAAGGCGGGAGGCACAGATACGCAGTATTTT
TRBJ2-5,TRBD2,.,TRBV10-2,CASSFSGSSETQYF,TGCGCCAGCAGCTTTAGCGGGAGTAGTGAGACCCAGTACTTC
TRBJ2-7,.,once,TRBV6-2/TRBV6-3,CASSYGPNNEQYF,TGTGCCAGCAGTTACGGACCAAACAATGAGCAGTACTTC
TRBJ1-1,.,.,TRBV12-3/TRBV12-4,CASRMGTHLNTEAFF,TGTGCCAGCAGAATGGGGACCCATCTGAACACTGAAGCTTTCTTT
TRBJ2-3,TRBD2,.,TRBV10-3,CAISESSLAGGDTDTQYF,TGTGCCATCAGTGAGTCGAGCCTAGCGGGAGGGGACACAGATACGCAGTATTTT
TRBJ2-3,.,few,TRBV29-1,CSVDGSTRIPDTQYF,TGCAGCGTTGATGGCTCGACTAGGATCCCAGATACGCAGTATTTT
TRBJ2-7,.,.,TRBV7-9,CASSNERYEQYF,TGTGCCAGCAGCAACGAGAGGTACGAGCAGTACTTC
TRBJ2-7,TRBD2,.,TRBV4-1,CASSQELAGVSYEQYF,TGCGCCAGCAGCCAGGAACTAGCGGGAGTCTCCTACGAGCAGTACTTC
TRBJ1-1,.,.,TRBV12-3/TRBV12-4,CASSFKEGTEAFF,TGTGCCAGCAGTTTTAAGGAGGGCACTGAAGCTTTCTTT
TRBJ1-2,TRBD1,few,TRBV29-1,CSIKGAVKGYTF,TGCAGCATTAAGGGGGCAGTTAAGGGCTACACCTTC
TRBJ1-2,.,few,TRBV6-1,CASSEWGIEGYTF,TGTGCCAGCAGTGAATGGGGCATTGAGGGCTACACCTTC
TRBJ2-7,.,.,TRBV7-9,CASSPNLDCEQYF,TGTGCCAGCAGCCCGAACCTAGACTGCGAGCAGTACTTC
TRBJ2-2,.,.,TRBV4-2,CASSSSGGRSTGELFF,TGTGCCAGCAGCTCAAGCGGAGGGAGAAGCACCGGGGAGCTGTTTTTT
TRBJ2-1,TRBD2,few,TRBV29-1,CSVAGTSMGEQFF,TGCAGCGTCGCCGGGACTAGCATGGGTGAGCAGTTCTTC
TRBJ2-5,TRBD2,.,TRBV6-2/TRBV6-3,CASRTSGFQETQYF,TGTGCCAGCCGGACTAGCGGATTCCAAGAGACCCAGTACTTC
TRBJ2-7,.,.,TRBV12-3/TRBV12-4,CASSLTGLPYEQYF,TGTGCCAGCAGCTTGACCGGACTCCCCTACGAGCAGTACTTC
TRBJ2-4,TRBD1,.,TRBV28,CASSLSATGGNENIQYF,TGTGCCAGCAGTTTATCGGCGACAGGGGGCAACGAAAACATTCAGTACTTC
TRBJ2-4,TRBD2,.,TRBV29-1,CSAGLDQETQDF,TGCAGCGCAGGACTAGACCAAGAGACCCAGGACTTC
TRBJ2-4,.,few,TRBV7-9,CASSFPGVKNIQYF,TGTGCCAGCAGCTTCCCTGGGGTCAAAAACATTCAGTACTTC
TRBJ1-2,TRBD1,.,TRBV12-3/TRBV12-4,CASCATGGDYGYTF,TGTGCCAGCTGTGCTACAGGGGGCGATTATGGCTACACCTTC